These T cell receptor beta chains were read from a single sample in a study of Graves' ophthalmopathy and Graves' hyperthyroidism. Each CDR3 protein gets one entry after TCRdb re-called the multiplex PCR reads with MiXCR. The table lists over a million distinct CDR3 sequences, about 35% of them singletons. Sequenced sample: peripheral blood or thyroid tissue (not recorded which). These receptor sequences come from an adult man with Graves' hyperthyroidism. Both conserved end residues are part of each CDR3. D genes are given only for firm matches. Clone size is shown for a subset of rows, as once, few, many or a class of expanded clone.

CASSMEGTVHTEAFF,TGTGCCAGCAGCATGGAGGGGACAGTCCACACTGAAGCTTTCTTT,TRBV9,few,TRBJ1-1,TRBD1,15
CASSKDRGSGGLQETQYF,TGTGCCAGCAGCAAAGACAGGGGTAGCGGGGGTCTCCAAGAGACCCAGTACTTC,TRBV7-7,-,TRBJ2-5,-,18
CASSDGPILSGNTIYF,TGTGCCAGCAGCGACGGACCGATACTCTCTGGAAACACCATATATTTT,TRBV7-9,-,TRBJ1-3,-,16
CASKPEFMNTEAFF,TGTGCCAGTAAACCAGAATTCATGAACACTGAAGCTTTCTTT,TRBV19,many,TRBJ1-1,-,14
CASSTFLGFNQPQHF,TGTGCCAGTAGTACCTTTTTGGGATTCAATCAGCCCCAGCATTTT,TRBV19,many,TRBJ1-5,-,15
CASTKLAGGWETQYF,TGTGCCAGCACCAAACTAGCGGGAGGTTGGGAGACCCAGTACTTC,TRBV25-1,-,TRBJ2-5,TRBD2,15
CASSQGAHTEAFF,TGTGCCAGTAGTCAGGGGGCCCACACTGAAGCTTTCTTT,TRBV19,many,TRBJ1-1,TRBD1,13
CATSDSFRDSNQPQHF,TGTGCCACCAGTGATTCGTTTCGGGACAGCAATCAGCCCCAGCATTTT,TRBV24-1,many,TRBJ1-5,-,16
CASSETGAVLLEYF,TGCGCCAGCAGTGAAACAGGGGCCGTACTCTTGGAGTACTTC,TRBV10-2,many,TRBJ2-7,TRBD1,14
CASSQIQGVGDEKLFF,TGTGCCAGCAGCCAGATTCAGGGAGTGGGAGATGAAAAACTGTTTTTT,TRBV5-4,-,TRBJ1-4,-,16
CASSLNRGESPLHF,TGTGCCAGCAGCTTAAACAGGGGAGAATCACCCCTCCACTTT,TRBV7-6,few,TRBJ1-6,TRBD1,14
CASSEGLAGDNEQFF,TGTGCCAGCAGTGAGGGACTAGCGGGAGACAATGAGCAGTTCTTC,TRBV6-4,few,TRBJ2-1,TRBD2,15
CASSSSPYPYEQYF,TGTGCCAGCAGTTCCTCACCCTACCCCTACGAGCAGTACTTC,TRBV28,-,TRBJ2-7,-,14
CASSRSWGQETQYF,TGTGCTAGCAGCCGCTCTTGGGGGCAAGAGACCCAGTACTTC,TRBV7-9,few,TRBJ2-5,-,14
CSARDSAVGLSYNSPLHF,TGCAGTGCTAGAGATTCGGCGGTCGGGCTCTCCTATAATTCACCCCTCCACTTT,TRBV20-1,-,TRBJ1-6,-,18
CASSLNLRGLGDTEAFF,TGTGCCAGCAGTTTGAACCTCAGGGGCTTGGGGGACACTGAAGCTTTCTTT,TRBV7-6,-,TRBJ1-1,-,17
CASSLATRGPQPQHF,TGTGCCAGCAGCTTAGCGACCAGGGGGCCCCAGCCCCAGCATTTT,TRBV7-9,many,TRBJ1-5,TRBD1,15
CASSPSSRWEKLFF,TGTGCCAGCAGTCCGTCATCGCGTTGGGAAAAACTGTTTTTT,TRBV27,few,TRBJ1-4,-,14
CAISEQGGYGYTF,TGTGCCATCAGTGAGCAGGGCGGCTATGGCTACACCTTC,TRBV10-3,many,TRBJ1-2,-,13
CAISYSLSAPGGSPLHF,TGTGCCATCAGTTACTCGTTAAGTGCCCCTGGGGGATCACCCCTCCACTTT,TRBV10-3,-,TRBJ1-6,-,17
CASSLARADTEAFF,TGTGCCAGCAGTTTAGCCAGGGCAGACACTGAAGCTTTCTTT,TRBV12-3/TRBV12-4,many,TRBJ1-1,-,14
CASSYSRVTGELFF,TGTGCCAGCAGTTACTCAAGGGTTACCGGGGAGCTGTTTTTT,TRBV6-5,-,TRBJ2-2,-,14
CAWTDTNTEAFF,TGTGCCTGGACGGACACTAACACTGAAGCTTTCTTT,TRBV30,once,TRBJ1-1,-,12
CASSLAVSQETQYF,TGTGCCAGCAGCTTAGCGGTCAGCCAAGAGACCCAGTACTTC,TRBV7-2,many,TRBJ2-5,-,14
CASSEGSGGYEKLFF,TGTGCCAGCAGTGAGGGATCAGGGGGCTATGAAAAACTGTTTTTT,TRBV25-1,-,TRBJ1-4,TRBD1,15
CASSSPTGGDRYEQYF,TGTGCCAGCAGTTCCCCTACAGGGGGTGACCGCTACGAGCAGTACTTC,TRBV10-3,few,TRBJ2-7,TRBD1,16
CASSDGPGLSETQYF,TGTGCCAGCAGCGACGGTCCCGGTTTGTCAGAGACCCAGTACTTC,TRBV14,-,TRBJ2-5,-,15
CASSFPGAGQETQYF,TGTGCCAGCAGTTTCCCAGGGGCAGGGCAAGAGACCCAGTACTTC,TRBV28,few,TRBJ2-5,-,15
CASSLAGWGANVLTF,TGTGCCAGTAGTCTAGCAGGGTGGGGGGCCAACGTCCTGACTTTC,TRBV19,many,TRBJ2-6,-,15
CASSEFGRAGQETQYF,TGTGCCAGCAGTGAATTCGGGAGGGCCGGCCAAGAGACCCAGTACTTC,TRBV25-1,many,TRBJ2-5,TRBD2,16
CASSKLAGELFF,TGTGCCAGCAGCAAGCTCGCCGGGGAGCTGTTTTTT,TRBV7-9,many,TRBJ2-2,-,12
CASSTRDNSYEQYF,TGTGCCAGTAGTACCCGGGACAACTCCTACGAGCAGTACTTC,TRBV19,-,TRBJ2-7,-,14
CSVGTGEETQYF,TGCAGCGTAGGGACAGGAGAAGAGACCCAGTACTTC,TRBV29-1,many,TRBJ2-5,TRBD1,12
CATSASWLAGRDTQYF,TGTGCCACCAGTGCCTCATGGCTAGCGGGAAGAGATACGCAGTATTTT,TRBV24-1,-,TRBJ2-3,TRBD2,16
CSVGLATNEKLFF,TGCAGCGTAGGGTTAGCAACTAATGAAAAACTGTTTTTT,TRBV29-1,many,TRBJ1-4,-,13
CSARDFTAPTQYF,TGCAGTGCTAGAGACTTCACGGCGCCGACCCAGTACTTC,TRBV20-1,many,TRBJ2-5,-,13
CASSLTSGGPETQYF,TGTGCCAGCAGCTTGACTAGCGGGGGGCCCGAAACCCAGTACTTC,TRBV7-9,-,TRBJ2-5,TRBD2,15
CSVAGRFYEQCF,TGCAGCGTTGCGGGAAGGTTCTACGAGCAGTGCTTC,TRBV29-1,-,TRBJ2-7,-,12
CASIRHEDSLSNSPLHF,TGTGCCAGCATACGACACGAGGACAGCCTTAGTAATTCACCCCTCCACTTT,TRBV10-3,-,TRBJ1-6,-,17
CASSTQGMTEAFF,TGTGCCAGCAGTACGCAGGGTATGACTGAAGCTTTCTTT,TRBV10-3,few,TRBJ1-1,-,13
CSAFSDGQYF,TGCAGTGCTTTCTCCGACGGGCAGTACTTC,TRBV20-1,-,TRBJ2-7,-,10
CASSDRNRVGYTF,TGTGCCAGCAGCGATCGAAACAGGGTTGGCTACACCTTC,TRBV7-9,-,TRBJ1-2,-,13
CASSPPLAAQAEAFF,TGTGCCAGCAGTCCCCCTCTCGCGGCCCAAGCTGAAGCTTTCTTT,TRBV28,-,TRBJ1-1,-,15
CASSVEGGGTEAFF,TGTGCCAGCAGCGTAGAGGGGGGAGGCACTGAAGCTTTCTTT,TRBV9,many,TRBJ1-1,-,14
CASSQVWGVGELFF,TGCGCCAGCAGCCAAGTATGGGGGGTCGGGGAGCTGTTTTTT,TRBV4-3,-,TRBJ2-2,-,14
CASSDRDRPYEQYF,TGTGCCAGCAGTGATCGGGACAGGCCGTACGAGCAGTACTTC,TRBV2,many,TRBJ2-7,TRBD1,14
CASSFRERAGELFF,TGTGCCAGCAGCTTCAGGGAAAGGGCCGGGGAGCTGTTTTTT,TRBV13,few,TRBJ2-2,-,14
CATTMDETEAFF,TGTGCCACCACCATGGACGAGACTGAAGCTTTCTTT,TRBV15,many,TRBJ1-1,-,12
CSAKQVQRAEAFF,TGCAGTGCTAAACAGGTCCAGCGGGCTGAAGCTTTCTTT,TRBV20-1,many,TRBJ1-1,-,13
CASSQLAAETQYF,TGTGCCAGCAGCCAGCTAGCGGCGGAGACCCAGTACTTC,TRBV3-1,few,TRBJ2-5,TRBD2,13
CASRRDGGWANVLTF,TGTGCCAGCAGAAGGGACGGCGGATGGGCCAACGTCCTGACTTTC,TRBV6-5,many,TRBJ2-6,-,15
CASSYSRSRLVDYEQYF,TGTGCCAGCAGTTACTCGAGGTCGCGGCTCGTCGACTACGAGCAGTACTTC,TRBV6-5,once,TRBJ2-7,-,17
CASSDPAEQYF,TGTGCCAGCAGCGACCCAGCGGAGCAGTACTTC,TRBV6-6,-,TRBJ2-7,-,11
CATSATGGFDEQYF,TGTGCCACCAGTGCTACAGGGGGTTTCGACGAGCAGTACTTC,TRBV24-1,many,TRBJ2-7,TRBD1,14